A single sample gave rise to the 15 T cell receptor beta chains below, sequenced in a study of blood T cells in healthy people across ages. A second roughly 6 to 12 cycle PCR used barcoded and J-beta primers. TCRdb independently ran MiXCR on the 5' RACE reads; one entry per CDR3 protein. This sample has over 1,500,000 distinct CDR3 sequences, with approximately 40% found just once. The sample consisted of blood. The receptors stem from a human donor in good health.

This clonotype was observed a handful of times. The rearrangement joins TRBV7-9 to TRBJ2-5; 9 bases map to TRBD2. This CDR3 is built from 17 residues. The germline CDR1 and CDR2 sequences are SEHNR and FQNEAQ (reference sequence). The trim removed 1 base at V and 3 bases at J, leaving 9 bases unmatched. The CDR3 here is CASSLVGSGGLKETQYF. The DNA of the CDR3 is TGTGCCAGCAGCTTAGTAGGTAGCGGGGGCCTGAAAGAGACCCAGTACTTC.

CDR3 protein: CSASGGTSGGASYNEQFF. CDR3 DNA: TGCAGTGCTAGTGGAGGGACTAGCGGGGGGGCTTCATACAATGAGCAGTTCTTC. This chain connects TRBV20-1 to TRBJ2-1, with TRBD2 matching 16 bases. Germline CDR1 is DFQATT and CDR2 is SNEGSKA (reference sequence). The CDR3 is made up of 18 amino acids. V lost 3 bases and J lost 4; bases outside the gene matches: 9.

This chain joins TRBV6-5 and TRBJ2-3, with D hard to call. The CDR3 is 13 residues long. Trimming cost V 9 bases and J 1 base, with 11 bases left between them. CDR1 MNHEY and CDR2 SVGAGI come from the germline V gene. The CDR3 reads CASGDAGTDTQYF. The CDR3, as DNA: TGTGCCAGTGGGGATGCCGGCACAGATACGCAGTATTTT.

This clonotype was detected a few times. The chain recombines TRBV7-2 with TRBJ1-4; D call uncertain. V lost 1 base, J lost 2 bases, and 11 bases lay in between. The CDR3 is 16 amino acids. Germline CDR1 reads SGHTA; CDR2 reads FQGNSA. CDR3 protein: CASSLDFRSTNEKLFF. The CDR3 nucleotides are TGTGCCAGCAGCTTAGACTTCCGGAGCACTAATGAAAAACTGTTTTTT.

V usage is TRBV19 and J usage is TRBJ2-2; 7 positions agree with TRBD1. The V segment lost 5 bases and the J segment 5 bases; nucleotides outside the gene matches: 5. The CDR3 runs 14 residues. Germline V gene data show CDR1 as LNHDA and CDR2 as SQIVND (reference sequence). The CDR3 nucleotides are TGTGCCAGTAGTGCACAGACAGGGACCGGGGAGCTGTTTTTT. Translated: CASSAQTGTGELFF.

The genes are TRBV29-1 and TRBJ2-7; 7 nucleotides align to TRBD1. The length of the CDR3 is 15 residues. Germline trimming cut 0 bases from V and 2 bases from J; bases unmatched to any gene: 7. Germline V lookup: CDR1 SQVTM, CDR2 ANQGSEA. CDR3 nucleotides: TGCAGCGTTGAAGACCGCTCAGGGGGAACCTACGAGCAGTACTTC. Amino acid sequence: CSVEDRSGGTYEQYF.

This clonotype was observed a few times. The V and J genes are TRBV30 and TRBJ1-6; 9 bases are a match to TRBD1. The CDR3 has 15 amino acids. With V trimmed by 3 bases and J by 5 bases, 5 bases remained unmatched. Germline V gene lookup returns CDR1 GTSNPN and CDR2 SVGIG (reference sequence). DNA of the CDR3: TGTGCCTGGAGCCAGGGACAGGGCAATAATTCACCCCTCCACTTT. Translating it yields CAWSQGQGNNSPLHF.

This chain links TRBV28 with TRBJ1-6; a weak D match, TRBD1 (6 bases). V was trimmed by 6 bases and J by 10 bases, leaving 22 bases between them. This CDR3 has 16 residues. Germline loops: CDR1 MDHEN, CDR2 SYDVKM. CDR3: CASRFIGQPFPSPLHF. The DNA for the CDR3 is TGTGCCAGCAGATTTATCGGACAGCCGTTCCCCTCACCCCTCCACTTT. The entire variable domain, with the rest obtained from reference TRBV28 and TRBJ1-6, is as follows: DVKVTQSSRYLVKRTGEKVFLECVQDMDHENMFWYRQDPGLGLRLIYFSYDVKMKEKGDIPEGYSVSREKKERFSLILESASTNQTSMYLCASRFIGQPFPSPLHFGNGTRLTVT.

V gene TRBV20-1 combines with J gene TRBJ1-5; D remains ambiguous. There are 13 residues in the CDR3. With 5 bases removed from V and 4 bases from J, the gap between germline ends came to 12 bases. From germline, CDR1 is DFQATT and CDR2 SNEGSKA (reference sequence). The CDR3 region is CSAVGRLNQPQHF. The DNA of the CDR3 is TGCAGTGCTGTCGGACGGTTAAATCAGCCCCAGCATTTT.

This clonotype was observed a handful of times. The J gene is TRBJ2-1, the V gene TRBV5-1; 7 bases are a match to TRBD2. Germline loops: CDR1 SGHRS, CDR2 YFSETQ. V lost 0 bases to trimming and J lost 1 base; unmatched junction nucleotides: 10. There are 18 residues in the CDR3. CDR3 loop: CASSLEAGTSGSYNEQFF. As DNA, the CDR3 is TGCGCCAGCAGCTTGGAAGCGGGGACCTCCGGGTCCTACAATGAGCAGTTCTTC.

V is TRBV7-8 and J is TRBJ2-1; D tentatively reads TRBD1 or TRBD2 (5 bases each). The germline CDR1 and CDR2 sequences are SGHVS and FQNEAQ. The CDR3 length is 16 residues. The germline V and J ends were trimmed by 2 bases and 9 bases, with 20 bases remaining between them. CDR3 nucleotide sequence: TGTGCCAGCAGCTTAAGGGGCCACGGGGATGGTTCTGAGCAGTTCTTC. As protein: CASSLRGHGDGSEQFF.

V and J are TRBV4-2 and TRBJ2-5, with 10 positions matching TRBD2. The CDR3 spans 16 residues. The germline V gene encodes CDR1 LGHNA and CDR2 YNFKEQ. Losses at the gene ends were 1 base for V and 2 bases for J; bases not matched to a gene: 4. The CDR3 loop is CASSQVAGGNQETQYF. CDR3 bases: TGTGCCAGCAGCCAAGTAGCGGGGGGTAATCAAGAGACCCAGTACTTC.

A few counts support this clonotype. CDR3 DNA sequence: TGTGCCATCAGTTCGGGACTAGCGGGGCCAGAGACCCAGTACTTC. Translated: CAISSGLAGPETQYF. The chain couples TRBV10-3 to TRBJ2-5; 13 nucleotides line up with TRBD2. Germline-derived CDR1 and CDR2 are ENHRY and SYGVKD. This CDR3 has 15 amino acids. After removal of 5 bases from V and 4 bases from J, the junction contained 4 bases not matched to a gene.

The chain joins TRBV6-5 to TRBJ2-7; D remains unclear. The CDR3 length is 15 residues. CDR1 and CDR2 from the germline V gene are MNHEY and SVGAGI. V shed 2 bases and J shed 2 bases, with 13 bases lying between them. CDR3 loop: CASSYLPRLTYEQYF. The CDR3 nucleotides read TGTGCCAGCAGTTACCTACCCAGACTGACCTACGAGCAGTACTTC.

This clonotype was seen a few times. The chain employs TRBV21-1 and TRBJ2-4. The J call may be mistaken, given a closer DNA end match to TRBJ2-7. TRBV21-1 is labeled a pseudogene. The CDR3 totals 14 residues. The CDR3 region is CASSRYIRSYEQYF. CDR3 bases: TGTGCCAGCAGCAGGTATATAAGAAGCTACGAGCAGTACTTC.